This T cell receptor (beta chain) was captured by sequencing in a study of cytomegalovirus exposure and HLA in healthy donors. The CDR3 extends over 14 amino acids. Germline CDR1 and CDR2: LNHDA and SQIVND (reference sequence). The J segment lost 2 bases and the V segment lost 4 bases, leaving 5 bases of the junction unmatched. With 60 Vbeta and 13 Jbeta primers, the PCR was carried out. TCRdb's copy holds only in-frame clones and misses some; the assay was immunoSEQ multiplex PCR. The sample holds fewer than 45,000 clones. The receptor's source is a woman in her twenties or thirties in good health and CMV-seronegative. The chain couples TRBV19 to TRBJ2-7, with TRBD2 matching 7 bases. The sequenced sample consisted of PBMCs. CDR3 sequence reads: CASSSGRLPYEQYF. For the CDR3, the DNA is TGTGCCAGTAGTAGCGGGAGACTTCCCTACGAGCAGTACTTC.